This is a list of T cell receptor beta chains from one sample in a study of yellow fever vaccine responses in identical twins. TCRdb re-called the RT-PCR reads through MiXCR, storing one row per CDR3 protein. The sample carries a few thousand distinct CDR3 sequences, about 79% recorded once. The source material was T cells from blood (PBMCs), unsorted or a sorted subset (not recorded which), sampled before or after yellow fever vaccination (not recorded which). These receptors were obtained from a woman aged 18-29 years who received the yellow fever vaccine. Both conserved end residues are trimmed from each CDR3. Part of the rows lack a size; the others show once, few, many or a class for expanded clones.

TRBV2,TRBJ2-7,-,ASSKPTGYPYEQY
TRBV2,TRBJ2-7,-,ASSGRTSYEQY
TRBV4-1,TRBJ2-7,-,ASSQESGAHEQY
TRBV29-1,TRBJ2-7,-,SVRRDTEQY
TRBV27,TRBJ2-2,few,ASRSGLAYTGELF
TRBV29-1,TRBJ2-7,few,SVGSGYEQY
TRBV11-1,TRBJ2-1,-,ASSLARNNEQF
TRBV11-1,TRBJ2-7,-,ASSFPVAYSSYEQY
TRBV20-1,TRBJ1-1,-,SADRSGVTEAF
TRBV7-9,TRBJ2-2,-,ASSFSSGVGAGELF
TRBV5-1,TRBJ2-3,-,ASSLEPLAGGLTDTQY
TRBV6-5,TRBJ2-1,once,ASSYSGTLNEQF
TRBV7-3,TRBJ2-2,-,ASSSLTNTGELF
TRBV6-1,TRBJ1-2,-,ASSEAPTFAYGYT
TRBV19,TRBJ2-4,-,ASSMTGIAKNIQY
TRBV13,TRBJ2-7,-,ASGDRITYEQY
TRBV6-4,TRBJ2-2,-,ASSDSIDGTGELF
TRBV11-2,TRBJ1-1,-,ASSAYTGGGEAF
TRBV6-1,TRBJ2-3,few,ASSRTSEDTQY
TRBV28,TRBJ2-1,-,ASRNRDYLYNEQF
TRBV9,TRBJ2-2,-,ASNQGASTGELF
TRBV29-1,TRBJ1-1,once,SAYSTFTGDTEAF
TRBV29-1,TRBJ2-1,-,SAITYNEQF
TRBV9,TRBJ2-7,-,ASSVVSGNYEQY
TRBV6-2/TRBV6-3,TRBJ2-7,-,ASSSQDRGKTYEQY